The 11 T cell receptor beta chains below all came from one sample that was sequenced in a study of T cell changes during pregnancy in multiple sclerosis. Clones were sequenced by immunoSEQ multiplex PCR, and TCRdb holds only the in-frame ones, with some missing. This sample has about 17,000 clones; roughly 88% occur once, and the top ten carry 10% to 15%. The material sequenced was CD8+ T cells from peripheral blood mononuclear cells, taken after pregnancy. All receptors come from a female donor in good health, enrolled as a control in a pregnancy study.

V is TRBV6-1 and J is TRBJ1-1; no clear D gene. CDR1 MNHNS and CDR2 SASEGT come from the germline V gene. The CDR3 covers 11 residues. V lost 6 bases and J 7 bases, leaving 9 bases between the germline ends. DNA for the CDR3: TGTGCCAGCAGATCCGCGGGTGAAGCTTTCTTT. Translated: CASRSAGEAFF.

The count of this clone is one. J is TRBJ2-4 and V is TRBV5-1; TRBD2 might be the D (6 bases). Germline V gene lookup returns CDR1 SGHRS and CDR2 YFSETQ. CDR3 length: 17 residues. V was shortened by 4 bases and J by 8 bases, with 25 bases between the two germline ends. CDR3: CASSTTPGTFLGYIQYF. The CDR3 DNA is TGCGCCAGCAGCACAACCCCCGGGACTTTTCTGGGGTACATTCAGTACTTC. Looking up the rest from reference TRBV5-1 and TRBJ2-4 gives the full variable domain: KAGVTQTPRYLIKTRGQQVTLSCSPISGHRSVSWYQQTPGQGLQFLFEYFSETQRNKGNFPGRFSGRQFSNSRSEMNVSTLELGDSALYLCASSTTPGTFLGYIQYFGAGTRLSVL.

The rearrangement links TRBV6-4 to TRBJ2-3; 12 bases are shared with TRBD2. This CDR3 is built from 15 residues. Germline CDR1 MRHNA, CDR2 SNTAGT. With 6 bases clipped from V and 3 bases from J, the junction kept 4 bases outside the gene matches. The CDR3 DNA sequence: TGTGCCAGCAGAGCAACTAGCGGGGGGACAGATACGCAGTATTTT. This gives the protein CASRATSGGTDTQYF.

This sequence joins TRBV21-1 and TRBJ2-5; the D call in the table, TRBD2, was not verified against the DNA. TRBV21-1 is a pseudogene segment. The CDR3 runs 17 residues. The chain's CDR3 is CASSIKWGGWLGETQYF. The CDR3 coding sequence is TGTGCCAGCAGCATCAAATGGGGGGGCTGGTTGGGAGAGACCCAGTACTTC.

The chain is built from TRBV5-5 and TRBJ1-6, with D perhaps TRBD1 (6 bases). The V end lost 3 bases, the J end lost 6 bases, and 16 bases lay between the germline ends. The CDR3 runs to 16 residues. Germline values: CDR1 SGHKS, CDR2 YYEKEE (reference sequence). CDR3 sequence: CASSSWHDRINSPLHF. CDR3 sequence (DNA): TGTGCCAGCAGCTCGTGGCATGACAGGATTAATTCACCCCTCCACTTT. The variable domain in full, with the rest retrieved from reference TRBV5-5 and TRBJ1-6, is DAGVTQSPTHLIKTRGQQVTLRCSPISGHKSVSWYQQVLGQGPQFIFQYYEKEERGRGNFPDRFSARQFPNYSSELNVNALLLGDSALYLCASSSWHDRINSPLHFGNGTRLTVT.

The chain recombines TRBV7-3 with TRBJ2-1; TRBD2 aligns across 14 bases. The germline V gene has CDR1 SGHTA and CDR2 FQGTGA. The CDR3 runs to 16 residues. With 5 bases clipped from V and 9 bases from J, the junction kept 9 bases outside the gene matches. CDR3 nucleotides: TGTGCCAGCAGCCCCTCCGGGACTAGCGGGGGCAGTGAGCAGTTCTTC. Its protein product is CASSPSGTSGGSEQFF.

The chain combines TRBV6-5 with TRBJ2-1; TRBD2 is a possible D gene (6 bases). The germline CDR1 and CDR2 sequences are MNHEY and SVGAGI. This CDR3 spans 14 amino acids. V shed 2 bases and J shed 3 bases, with 8 bases lying between them. This chain's CDR3 is CASSYRENYNEQFF. CDR3 bases: TGTGCCAGCAGTTACCGGGAGAACTACAATGAGCAGTTCTTC.

This rearrangement joins TRBV4-2 to TRBJ1-1; 8 nucleotides line up with TRBD1. The germline CDR1 and CDR2 sequences are LGHNA and YNFKEQ. This CDR3 has 16 amino acids. The ends lost 0 bases at V and 2 bases at J; junction bases unmatched: 5. CDR3 sequence (DNA): TGTGCCAGCAGCCAAGAGGAAGGGACAGGTAACACTGAAGCTTTCTTT. The encoded protein is CASSQEEGTGNTEAFF.

The CDR3 region has the DNA TGTGCCAGCAGCTTAAGCGGGGGGCCGGGCAATGAGCAGTTCTTC. Translated, it gives CASSLSGGPGNEQFF. V gene TRBV7-9 combines with J gene TRBJ2-1; TRBD2 matches at 9 bases. The length of the CDR3 is 15 residues. V dropped 2 bases and J dropped 6; count of bases not matched to a gene: 5. Germline V gene lookup returns CDR1 SEHNR and CDR2 FQNEAQ (reference sequence).

The chain joins TRBV7-9 to TRBJ1-1; 8 nucleotides agree with TRBD1. V lost 3 bases to trimming and J lost 6 bases; unmatched junction nucleotides: 9. In germline, CDR1 is SEHNR, CDR2 FQNEAQ (reference sequence). The CDR3 contains 15 residues. The CDR3 sequence is CASSFQGARDPEAFF. CDR3 nucleotides: TGTGCCAGCAGCTTCCAGGGGGCGCGAGACCCTGAAGCTTTCTTT.

The J gene is TRBJ2-5, the V gene TRBV21-1; the D call of TRBD2 is as the table states it, not checked on the DNA. TRBV21-1 represents a pseudogene. The CDR3 contains 16 residues. The CDR3 spells CASSKEVGTPSETQYF. CDR3 DNA: TGTGCCAGCAGCAAAGAGGTAGGGACTCCCTCGGAGACCCAGTACTTC.